This entry lists 32 T cell receptor beta chains sequenced from one sample in a study of cytomegalovirus exposure and HLA in healthy donors. Only in-frame clones appear in the TCRdb table, and some are missing; sequencing was by immunoSEQ multiplex PCR. The sample contains some 150,000 clones, around nine tenths of which appear only once. The sequenced sample was PBMCs. The receptors shown here come from a young man in good health and CMV-seropositive.

This clone was observed a handful of times. The identical CDR3 is also encoded by other nucleotide sequences in the sample. The chain combines TRBV25-1 with TRBJ1-2, with TRBD1 as a possible D gene (6 bases). CDR3 length: 12 amino acids. CDR1 is MGHDK, CDR2 SYGVNS, per germline. The ends were cut back, 3 bases at V and 5 bases at J, with 7 bases in the middle. The CDR3 loop is CASSDRGYGYTF. The CDR3 region has the DNA TGTGCCAGCAGTGACAGGGGTTATGGCTACACCTTC.

V is TRBV6-5 and J is TRBJ1-2; a possible D gene is TRBD1 (5 bases). This CDR3 comprises 15 residues. CDR1 is MNHEY, CDR2 SVGAGI, per germline. Trimming stripped 2 bases from V and 8 bases from J, with 18 bases between. The CDR3 bases are TGTGCCAGCAGTTACCTCCTCGGGGGTATCGTCGGCTACACCTTC. Translation: CASSYLLGGIVGYTF.

The V and J genes are TRBV5-6 and TRBJ2-7; 7 bases match TRBD1. Germline CDR1 and CDR2: SGHDT and YYEEEE. V gave up 5 bases and J gave up 1 base; unmatched junction bases: 6. There are 14 residues in the CDR3. CDR3 sequence: CASRVTGESYEQYF. CDR3 nucleotide sequence: TGTGCCAGCAGAGTAACAGGGGAGTCCTACGAGCAGTACTTC.

This chain connects TRBV5-4 to TRBJ2-1, with a possible D match to TRBD2 (6 bases). The germline V and J ends were trimmed by 6 bases and 7 bases, with 11 bases remaining between them. CDR3 length equals 12 residues. Germline V CDR1 and CDR2: SGHNT, YYREEE (reference sequence). The CDR3 DNA follows: TGTGCCAGCAACGTCCGGGGGAATGAGCAGTTCTTC. As protein: CASNVRGNEQFF.

The V gene is TRBV15, the J gene TRBJ2-7; D might be TRBD1 (6 bases). The CDR3 extends over 14 amino acids. Germline V gene lookup returns CDR1 LNHNV and CDR2 YYDKDF (reference sequence). With 3 bases removed from V and 7 bases from J, the gap between germline ends came to 16 bases. CDR3 DNA: TGTGCCACCAGCAGGACTCCCGACAGGAGGGAGCAGTACTTC. The encoded protein is CATSRTPDRREQYF.

This chain links TRBV2 with TRBJ1-4; the D is unclear. Trimming took off 8 bases at V and 0 bases at J, with 7 bases between the two ends. Germline lookup yields CDR1 SNHLY and CDR2 FYNNEI. CDR3 length: 13 residues. The CDR3 region has the DNA TGTGCCAGCGAACCAGCAACTAATGAAAAACTGTTTTTT. Its translation is CASEPATNEKLFF.

CDR3 in DNA: TGTGCCAGCAGTGAATGGGGCCCGCTACCTTACGAGCAGTACTTC. Amino acids: CASSEWGPLPYEQYF. The chain carries TRBV6-1 and TRBJ2-7; D is possibly TRBD1 (5 bases). From germline, CDR1 is MNHNS and CDR2 SASEGT. This CDR3 has 15 residues. Trimming shortened V by 2 bases and J by 4 bases, and 15 bases separated the two germline ends.

This CDR3 is CASSSRETQYF. CDR3 DNA: TGTGCCAGCAGTTCCAGAGAGACCCAGTACTTC. The V call is TRBV28, the J call TRBJ2-5; no reliable D call. CDR1 MDHEN and CDR2 SYDVKM come from the germline V gene. CDR3 length: 11 amino acids. V lost 4 bases and J lost 4, with 4 bases in between. Together with reference TRBV28 and TRBJ2-5, the CDR3 gives the full variable domain: DVKVTQSSRYLVKRTGEKVFLECVQDMDHENMFWYRQDPGLGLRLIYFSYDVKMKEKGDIPEGYSVSREKKERFSLILESASTNQTSMYLCASSSRETQYFGPGTRLLVL.

The genes are TRBV6-5 and TRBJ2-1; 7 nucleotides align to TRBD2. Germline V gene data show CDR1 as MNHEY and CDR2 as SVGAGI. The CDR3 sequence is 15 residues long. After removal of 6 bases from V and 0 bases from J, the junction contained 5 bases not matched to a gene. As DNA, the CDR3 is TGTGCCAGCAGCACTAGCGAGTTCTCCTACAATGAGCAGTTCTTC. It codes for CASSTSEFSYNEQFF.

The genes are TRBV4-3 and TRBJ2-1, with TRBD2 identical over 8 bases. This CDR3 has 15 residues. J was trimmed by 5 bases and V by 4 bases; bases with no gene match: 7. CDR1 is LGHNA and CDR2 is YSLEER in the germline V gene. The CDR3 region is CASSLSGGRDNEQFF. CDR3 DNA sequence: TGCGCCAGCAGCCTAAGCGGGGGCCGAGACAATGAGCAGTTCTTC.

The rearrangement joins TRBV6-4 to TRBJ2-3, with 10 bases matching TRBD1. This CDR3 has 15 residues. Germline CDR1 is MRHNA and CDR2 is SNTAGT. Trimming took 3 bases from V and 1 from J; bases not matched to a gene: 1. CDR3: CASSEGTGGTDTQYF. CDR3 nucleotide sequence: TGTGCCAGCAGTGAGGGGACAGGGGGCACAGATACGCAGTATTTT.

This chain uses TRBV9 with TRBJ1-5; D might be TRBD1 (6 bases). CDR1 is SGDLS and CDR2 is YYNGEE in the germline V gene. This CDR3 region has 15 residues. Deletions cut 6 bases from V and 6 bases from J, with 19 bases between. The CDR3 DNA reads TGTGCCAGCAATCTCGGGGGGCTGAGGAGTCAGCCCCAGCATTTT. Translation gives CASNLGGLRSQPQHF.

As regards this clone: One junction end disagrees with the germline gene, perhaps due to a read error. This CDR3 is CASSEDAAGVGTYYNEQFF. In DNA form, the CDR3 reads TGCGCCAGCAGCGAAGATGCGGCAGGGGTCGGTACGTACTACAATGAGCAGTTCTTC. The V gene is TRBV4-3, the J gene TRBJ2-1, with D maybe TRBD1 (6 bases). The CDR3 runs to 19 residues. Germline V gives CDR1 LGHNA, CDR2 YSLEER.

Regarding this clone: Compared with germline, one end of the junction differs, possibly owing to a read error. The chain links TRBV7-7 to TRBJ2-5; D is possibly TRBD2 (5 bases). CDR1 and CDR2 (germline): SSHAT, FNYEAQ (reference sequence). CDR3 size: 14 residues. The CDR3 DNA sequence: TGTGCTAGCAGCTTAGACTGGCGGGTAGAGACCCAGTACTTC. This encodes CASSLDWRVETQYF. The full variable domain, completed using reference TRBV7-7 and TRBJ2-5, is GAGVSQSPRYKVTKRGQDVTLRCDPISSHATLYWYQQALGQGPEFLTYFNYEAQPDKSGLPSDRFSAERPEGSISTLTIQRTEQRDSAMYRCASSLDWRVETQYFGPGTRLLVL.

The V and J genes are TRBV5-4 and TRBJ2-7; TRBD1 matches 9 bases. Germline-derived CDR1 and CDR2 are SGHNT and YYREEE (reference sequence). There are 15 residues in the CDR3. With V trimmed by 1 base and J by 6 bases, 8 bases remained unmatched. CDR3: CASSLTRDRDSEQYF. Written as DNA, the CDR3 is TGTGCCAGCAGCTTGACCCGGGACAGGGATTCCGAGCAGTACTTC.

The V gene is TRBV2, the J gene TRBJ2-2; D not certain. The CDR3 sequence is 15 residues long. Per germline, CDR1 SNHLY and CDR2 FYNNEI. The germline V and J ends were trimmed by 6 bases and 0 bases, with 11 bases remaining between them. The CDR3 coding sequence is TGTGCCAGCAGGATAAGAGGCGCGAACACCGGGGAGCTGTTTTTT. This translates into CASRIRGANTGELFF. The full variable domain, in which reference TRBV2 and TRBJ2-2 provide the parts outside the CDR3, is EPEVTQTPSHQVTQMGQEVILRCVPISNHLYFYWYRQILGQKVEFLVSFYNNEISEKSEIFDDQFSVERPDGSNFTLKIRSTKLEDSAMYFCASRIRGANTGELFFGEGSRLTVL.

The chain carries TRBV6-5 and TRBJ2-7; 8 bases align to TRBD1. The CDR3 contains 16 residues. V shed 2 bases, J shed 3 bases, and the junction held 9 bases outside the gene matches. Per germline, CDR1 MNHEY and CDR2 SVGAGI. The CDR3 is CASSYRDRQLGYEQYF. The CDR3 DNA follows: TGTGCCAGCAGTTACCGGGACAGGCAATTGGGCTACGAGCAGTACTTC.

The rearrangement links TRBV19 to TRBJ1-2; D might be TRBD1 (6 bases). V was shortened by 0 bases and J by 4 bases, with 15 bases between the two germline ends. The germline V gene has CDR1 LNHDA and CDR2 SQIVND (reference sequence). The CDR3 consists of 16 residues. This CDR3 reads CASSIDYRVLRYGYTF. DNA of the CDR3: TGTGCCAGTAGTATAGATTACAGGGTATTACGCTATGGCTACACCTTC.

V is TRBV19 and J is TRBJ2-1; TRBD1 is a possible D gene (5 bases). V was cut by 2 bases and J by 7 bases, with 6 bases left in between. This CDR3 is 12 amino acids long. Germline V gene sequence: CDR1 LNHDA, CDR2 SQIVND (reference sequence). CDR3 sequence: CASSIRGNEQFF. In nucleotides, the CDR3 is TGTGCCAGTAGTATAAGGGGTAATGAGCAGTTCTTC.

The chain couples TRBV1 to TRBJ2-2; the listed D gene, TRBD2, was not tested against the DNA. TRBV1 is shown as a pseudogene. This CDR3 has 17 residues. This CDR3 reads CTSSQDRSGLNTGELFF. In DNA form, the CDR3 reads TGCACCAGCAGCCAAGATAGGTCGGGACTTAACACCGGGGAGCTGTTTTTT.

The chain has TRBV5-1 and TRBJ2-1; 9 bases agree with TRBD2. Germline V gene data show CDR1 as SGHRS and CDR2 as YFSETQ. The trim removed 4 bases at V and 5 bases at J, leaving 10 bases unmatched. The CDR3 sequence is 16 residues long. CDR3 DNA sequence: TGCGCCAGCAGCAAGACCTTAGCGGGGGCCCACAATGAGCAGTTCTTC. The encoded protein is CASSKTLAGAHNEQFF.

The chain recombines TRBV4-2 with TRBJ2-7; 8 bases map to TRBD2. CDR3 size: 13 residues. The J segment lost 6 bases and the V segment lost 6 bases, leaving 7 bases of the junction unmatched. Germline assignment: CDR1 LGHNA and CDR2 YNFKEQ. The CDR3, as DNA: TGTGCCAGCAGTGGCGGGGGGACGGGCGAGCAGTACTTC. This codes for CASSGGGTGEQYF.

The rearrangement links TRBV28 to TRBJ2-7; a possible D gene is TRBD1 (6 bases). The CDR3 loop spans 13 amino acids. V shed 8 bases and J shed 0 bases, with 11 bases lying between them. The germline V gene encodes CDR1 MDHEN and CDR2 SYDVKM. The CDR3 bases are TGTGCCAGCCTCAGGGGCGACTCCTACGAGCAGTACTTC. This encodes CASLRGDSYEQYF.

The gene calls are TRBV27 and TRBJ2-1; TRBD2 might be the D (6 bases). This CDR3 is 12 amino acids long. V was shortened by 5 bases and J by 15 bases, with 17 bases between the two germline ends. The germline V gene has CDR1 MNHEY and CDR2 SMNVEV (reference sequence). The CDR3 DNA reads as TGTGCCAGCAGTCAACCGGGACTCCGGGCGTTCTTC. It translates to CASSQPGLRAFF.

This clone was seen a few times. The CDR3: CASSPGQNYGYTF. The CDR3 coding sequence is TGTGCCAGCAGCCCGGGACAGAACTATGGCTACACCTTC. This chain connects TRBV4-2 to TRBJ1-2; 7 bases agree with TRBD1. The CDR3 contains 13 residues. CDR1 and CDR2 from the germline V gene are LGHNA and YNFKEQ. The V gene end was trimmed by 4 bases and the J gene end by 2 bases; junction bases not matched to a gene: 1.

This sequence joins TRBV9 and TRBJ2-3; D remains ambiguous. CDR1 and CDR2 (germline): SGDLS, YYNGEE. CDR3 length: 14 amino acids. Trimming pared 3 bases from V and 5 bases from J, leaving 13 bases between. The CDR3 is CASSATEARDTQYF. DNA for the CDR3: TGTGCCAGCAGCGCAACCGAGGCGAGAGATACGCAGTATTTT.

The V gene is TRBV4-1, the J gene TRBJ2-7; 9 nucleotides align to TRBD1. The V gene's germline CDR1 is MGHRA and CDR2 YSYEKL. V gave up 0 bases and J gave up 3 bases; unmatched junction bases: 12. The CDR3 spans 18 residues. CDR3 bases: TGCGCCAGCAGCCAAGATTTAGCGGTGTGGGACAGGGACTACGAGCAGTACTTC. This codes for CASSQDLAVWDRDYEQYF.

The J gene is TRBJ2-5, the V gene TRBV4-1; no definite D call. The CDR3 has 13 amino acids. Germline CDR1 reads MGHRA; CDR2 reads YSYEKL. V was shortened by 1 base and J by 1 base, with 4 bases between the two germline ends. The CDR3 DNA is TGCGCCAGCAGCCAAGTCGTCCAAGAGACCCAGTACTTC. Its protein product is CASSQVVQETQYF.

The V and J genes are TRBV13 and TRBJ2-5; 7 bases agree with TRBD2. V was pared by 0 bases and J by 4 bases, with 2 bases of the junction left unmatched. This CDR3 comprises 14 residues. Germline-derived CDR1 and CDR2 are PRHDT and FYEKMQ (reference sequence). This chain's CDR3 is CASSLGSGGETQYF. CDR3 sequence (DNA): TGTGCCAGCAGCTTAGGGTCGGGGGGAGAGACCCAGTACTTC.

The V gene is TRBV6-4, the J gene TRBJ1-2; the D gene is possibly TRBD1 (5 bases). V was cut by 4 bases and J by 7 bases, with 16 bases left in between. Germline V gives CDR1 MRHNA, CDR2 SNTAGT. The CDR3 covers 14 residues. The CDR3 DNA sequence: TGTGCCAGCAGTGTGACAGTCGAAGAGCGTGGCTACACCTTC. Translation gives CASSVTVEERGYTF.

The chain joins TRBV4-1 to TRBJ1-5; the match to TRBD1 covers 7 bases. V was clipped by 4 bases and J by 4 bases; unmatched bases: 7. The germline V gene encodes CDR1 MGHRA and CDR2 YSYEKL. There are 15 residues in the CDR3. CDR3: CASSRSGTANQPQHF. The DNA of the CDR3 is TGCGCCAGCAGCCGATCCGGGACAGCTAATCAGCCCCAGCATTTT.

The chain carries TRBV27 and TRBJ1-4; possible D gene TRBD1, 5 bases. The CDR3 is 15 residues long. Trimming removed 6 bases from V and 5 bases from J, with 16 bases in between. In germline, CDR1 is MNHEY, CDR2 SMNVEV (reference sequence). CDR3 protein: CASSKGLFRNEKLFF. CDR3 in DNA: TGTGCCAGCAGCAAGGGACTCTTCCGAAATGAAAAACTGTTTTTT.